This TCR beta chain was sequenced in a study of blood T cell repertoires in COVID-19. Study details: Donors in the United States, Italy and Spain gave samples during acute or convalescent COVID-19. PBMCs, B-cell-depleted T cells, or T cells were the source of the cDNA or gDNA that made up the material.

The CDR3 is made up of 15 amino acids. The ends lost 5 bases at V and 3 bases at J; junction bases unmatched: 3. The germline V gene has CDR1 LGHNA and CDR2 YSLEER. Study processing details: Amplification of reference gene primers was used by the study to estimate nucleated cell counts. Libraries were prepared by immunoSEQ multiplex PCR; TCRdb keeps only in-frame clonotypes and omits some of them. Clone size and the V and J calls come from that table; the DNA yielded D and trimming. Of about 21,000 clones listed, roughly 80% are singletons. Remarks on this clone: The same CDR3 is also encoded by other DNA sequences in this sample.

Sequencing was done on a sample of peripheral blood. The chain combines TRBV4-3 with TRBJ2-1, with 11 positions matching TRBD2. This receptor was identified in a man in his fifties or sixties with active COVID-19. The CDR3 is CASSLLAGDYNEQFF. The CDR3 nucleotides are TGCGCCAGCAGCTTACTAGCGGGAGACTACAATGAGCAGTTCTTC.